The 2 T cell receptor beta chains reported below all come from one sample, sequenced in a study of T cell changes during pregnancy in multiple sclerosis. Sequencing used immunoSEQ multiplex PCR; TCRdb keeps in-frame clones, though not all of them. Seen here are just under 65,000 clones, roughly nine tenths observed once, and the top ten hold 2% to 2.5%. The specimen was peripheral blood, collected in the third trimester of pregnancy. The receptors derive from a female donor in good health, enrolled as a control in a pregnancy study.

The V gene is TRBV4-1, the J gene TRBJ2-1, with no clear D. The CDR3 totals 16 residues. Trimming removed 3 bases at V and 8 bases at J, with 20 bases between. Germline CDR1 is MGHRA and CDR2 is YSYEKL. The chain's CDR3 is CASSHTIRLRSDEQFF. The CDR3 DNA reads TGCGCCAGCAGCCATACCATCCGACTCCGTTCGGATGAGCAGTTCTTC.

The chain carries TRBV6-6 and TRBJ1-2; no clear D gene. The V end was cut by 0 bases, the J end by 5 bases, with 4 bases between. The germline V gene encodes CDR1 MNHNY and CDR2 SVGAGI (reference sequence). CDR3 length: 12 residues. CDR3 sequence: CASSYSAYGYTF. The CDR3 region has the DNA TGTGCCAGCAGTTACTCGGCTTATGGCTACACCTTC.